The 5 T cell receptor beta chains in this list originate from one sample, sequenced in a study of neurological immune-mediated disorders. Time point: longitudinal time-point 2. TCRdb redid the calling of the 5' RACE reads with MiXCR, one entry per CDR3 protein. This sample has roughly 98,000 distinct CDR3 sequences, with over 10% found just once. Specimen: PBMCs. These receptors were taken from a female donor with HTLV-1-associated myelopathy (HAM/TSP).

This clonotype was recorded a few times. Given a much more abundant clone one base away, this may be a read error. The chain uses TRBV7-2 and TRBJ2-7; TRBD2 agrees at 15 bases. The CDR3 is made up of 15 amino acids. V dropped 5 bases and J dropped 8; count of bases not matched to a gene: 7. Per the germline V gene, CDR1 is SGHTA and CDR2 is FQGNSA. CDR3 nucleotide sequence: TGTGCCAGCAGCCCTGGACTAGCGGGGGGGCAAAAGCAGTACTTC. Its protein is CASSPGLAGGQKQYF.

In its sample, this clonotype was seen many times. The chain has TRBV5-1 and TRBJ2-5; 10 bases line up with TRBD2. The CDR3 has 16 residues. Germline CDR1 and CDR2: SGHRS and YFSETQ. J gave up 5 bases and V 4 bases, and 11 bases lay outside the gene matches. The CDR3 nucleotides are TGCGCCAGCAGCCAGAGCGTAGCGGGGGGCCAGGAGACCCAGTACTTC. Amino acids: CASSQSVAGGQETQYF.

This clonotype was seen ten or more times. The chain uses TRBV7-2 and TRBJ2-5; TRBD2 agrees at 11 bases. CDR1 is SGHTA and CDR2 is FQGNSA in the germline V gene. This CDR3 contains 16 residues. V shed 5 bases, J shed 9 bases, and the junction held 14 bases outside the gene matches. CDR3 in amino acids: CASSPGLAVAGVAQYF. CDR3 bases: TGTGCCAGCAGCCCGGGACTAGCGGTGGCCGGTGTGGCCCAGTACTTC. The complete variable domain, with remaining parts taken from reference TRBV7-2 and TRBJ2-5, reads GAGVSQSPSNKVTEKGKDVELRCDPISGHTALYWYRQSLGQGLEFLIYFQGNSAPDKSGLPSDRFSAERTGGSVSTLTIQRTQQEDSAVYLCASSPGLAVAGVAQYFGPGTRLLVL.

This clonotype was seen at least ten times. The V call is TRBV10-1, the J call TRBJ2-7; D is uncertain. Trimming shortened V by 6 bases and J by 0 bases, and 3 bases separated the two germline ends. CDR1 WNHNN and CDR2 SYGVQD come from the germline V gene (reference sequence). CDR3 length equals 11 residues. The DNA for the CDR3 is TGCGCCAGCAGGGCCTCCTACGAGCAGTACTTC. Translated, it gives CASRASYEQYF.

There are many counts of this clonotype. This rearrangement joins TRBV5-1 to TRBJ2-7; TRBD2 aligns across 10 bases. Germline CDR1 SGHRS, CDR2 YFSETQ. J was trimmed by 2 bases and V by 2 bases; bases with no gene match: 7. CDR3 length: 16 amino acids. CDR3 sequence reads: CASSFYQLAGTYEQYF. CDR3 nucleotide sequence: TGCGCCAGCAGCTTTTATCAACTAGCGGGGACCTACGAGCAGTACTTC. Based on the CDR3 plus reference TRBV5-1 and TRBJ2-7, the full variable domain is KAGVTQTPRYLIKTRGQQVTLSCSPISGHRSVSWYQQTPGQGLQFLFEYFSETQRNKGNFPGRFSGRQFSNSRSEMNVSTLELGDSALYLCASSFYQLAGTYEQYFGPGTRLTVT.